This TCR beta chain was observed in a study of Graves' ophthalmopathy and Graves' hyperthyroidism. This clonotype was observed at least ten times. The V and J ends lost 6 bases and 2 bases respectively, with 14 bases between them. CDR1 and CDR2 from the germline V gene are MNHEY and SMNVEV (reference sequence). This CDR3 comprises 15 residues. Using RNA transcripts, the TCR beta CDR3 regions were amplified. Second-round multiplex PCR came after first-round RT-PCR with HTBI primers. TCRdb analysed the multiplex PCR reads with MiXCR anew, one entry per CDR3 protein. The sample contains 300,000 to 400,000 distinct CDR3 sequences, roughly a sixth of which appear only once.

The sample consisted of peripheral blood. This rearrangement joins TRBV27 to TRBJ1-5; no definite D call. This receptor was identified in an adult man with Graves' ophthalmopathy. DNA of the CDR3: TGTGCCAGCAGCGCCGGGGTGGAGGGCAATCAGCCCCAGCATTTT. This translates into CASSAGVEGNQPQHF.